The clone carrying this TCR beta chain was detected once. Authors' data handling: Estimates of nucleated cell counts were drawn from the amplification of reference gene primers. Sequencing was performed with immunoSEQ multiplex PCR; in TCRdb, only in-frame clones are kept and a portion is missing. That table gives V, J and clone size, and the DNA gave D and trimming. The sample gives around 120,000 clones, about 85% of which show up once; roughly a tenth is in the top ten. CDR1 is LNHNV, CDR2 YYDKDF, per germline (reference sequence). Trimming stripped 1 base from V and 4 bases from J, with 5 bases between. The CDR3 is 13 amino acids. These data belong to a study of blood T cell repertoires in COVID-19. Background on the study: Samples representing acute and convalescent COVID-19 were sourced from the United States, Italy and Spain.

The clonotype originates from a man aged 80 or over with acute or convalescent COVID-19. Sequencing input: peripheral blood. This rearrangement joins TRBV15 to TRBJ1-3; unclear D gene. For the CDR3, the DNA is TGTGCCACCAGCAGAGCGGGGGGAAACACCATATATTTT. Amino acid sequence: CATSRAGGNTIYF. The whole variable domain, filled in from reference TRBV15 and TRBJ1-3, reads DAMVIQNPRYQVTQFGKPVTLSCSQTLNHNVMYWYQQKSSQAPKLLFHYYDKDFNNEADTPDNFQSRRPNTSFCFLDIRSPGLGDTAMYLCATSRAGGNTIYFGEGSWLTVV.